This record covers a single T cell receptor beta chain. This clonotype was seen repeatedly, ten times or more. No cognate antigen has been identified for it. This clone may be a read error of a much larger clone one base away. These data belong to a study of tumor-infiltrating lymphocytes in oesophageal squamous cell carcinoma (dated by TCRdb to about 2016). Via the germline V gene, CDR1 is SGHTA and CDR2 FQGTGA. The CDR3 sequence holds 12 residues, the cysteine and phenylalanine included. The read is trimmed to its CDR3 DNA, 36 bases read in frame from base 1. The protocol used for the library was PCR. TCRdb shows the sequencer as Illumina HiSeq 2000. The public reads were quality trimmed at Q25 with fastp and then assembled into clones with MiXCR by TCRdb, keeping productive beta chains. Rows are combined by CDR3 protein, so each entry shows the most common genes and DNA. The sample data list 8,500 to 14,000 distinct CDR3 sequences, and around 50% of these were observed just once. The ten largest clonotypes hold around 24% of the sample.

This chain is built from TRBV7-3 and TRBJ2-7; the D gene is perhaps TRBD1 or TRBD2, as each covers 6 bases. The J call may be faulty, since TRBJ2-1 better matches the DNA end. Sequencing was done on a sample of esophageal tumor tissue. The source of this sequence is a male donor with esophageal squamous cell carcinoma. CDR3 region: CASSPKGGEQFF. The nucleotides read TGTGCCAGCAGCCCGAAGGGGGGCGAGCAGTTCTTC.